The rows below give T cell receptor beta chains drawn from one sample of a study of shared clonotypes between healthy human individuals. TCRdb's copy holds only in-frame clones and misses some; the assay was immunoSEQ multiplex PCR. Counted here are hundreds of thousands of clones, 95% to 98% occurring once; the ten biggest clones make up more than 0.3%. Material for sequencing was naive CD8+ T cells sorted from blood. Receptors were obtained from a man aged 25 to 40 in good health. Each CDR3 is given with its conserved first and last residue. The D gene is left open where the match is weak. Size tells how often a clone was seen (once, few, many) or the class of an expanded clone, and some rows leave it out.

TRBD2	TRBJ2-1	NA	TRBV7-6	TGTGCCAGCAGCTTATGGGGAGGGGCGAGGGCTTACAATGAGCAGTTCTTC	CASSLWGGARAYNEQFF
TRBD2	TRBJ2-3	NA	TRBV7-6	TGTGCCAGCAGCTCCAGGAGGGAGGGACTCACAGATACGCAGTATTTT	CASSSRREGLTDTQYF
NA	TRBJ2-5	NA	TRBV29-1	TGCAGCGTTGATACGGTTACAACAGTTCAAGAGACCCAGTACTTC	CSVDTVTTVQETQYF
TRBD1	TRBJ2-5	NA	TRBV27	TGTGCCAGCAGTTTCGGACAGGGGGCTGGTGAGACCCAGTACTTC	CASSFGQGAGETQYF
TRBD1	TRBJ2-1	NA	TRBV7-9	TGTGCCAGCAGGTTTGACAGGGGGCGGCAGTTCTTC	CASRFDRGRQFF
NA	TRBJ2-3	NA	TRBV4-1	TGCGCCAGCAGCCAAGAGCCAGGTTCAGATACGCAGTATTTT	CASSQEPGSDTQYF
TRBD1	TRBJ2-5	NA	TRBV7-9	TGTGCCAGCAGCCCCGGGACAGGGGGTTATGAGACCCAGTACTTC	CASSPGTGGYETQYF
NA	TRBJ2-7	NA	TRBV5-1	TGCGCCAGCAGCTTGGATGGGGGTTACTCCTACGAGCAGTACTTC	CASSLDGGYSYEQYF
NA	TRBJ2-7	NA	TRBV11-2	TGTGCCAGCAGCACTAGCCCCATCGGACAGGAGTCCTACGAGCAGTACTTC	CASSTSPIGQESYEQYF
NA	TRBJ2-2	NA	TRBV5-4	TGTGCCAGCAGCTTGGAGAACGCCGGGGAGCTGTTTTTT	CASSLENAGELFF
NA	TRBJ2-6	NA	TRBV10-2	TGCGCCAGCATCGACCTCAGGGCTGGGGCCAACGTCCTGACTTTC	CASIDLRAGANVLTF
NA	TRBJ2-7	NA	TRBV7-4	TGTGCCAGCAGCTTGGTCCCGGGACCATGTTATGAGCAGTACTTC	CASSLVPGPCYEQYF
NA	TRBJ2-5	NA	TRBV13	TGTGCCAGCAGCGAAAAGAGCGGCCAAGAGACCCAGTACTTC	CASSEKSGQETQYF
NA	TRBJ1-2	NA	TRBV2	TGTGCCTGCGTTTCGGGGGGCTACACCTTC	CACVSGGYTF
TRBD2	TRBJ2-1	NA	TRBV13	TGTGCCAGCAGCTTCCGGACTAGCGGGAGTTCACCCTACAATGAGCAGTTCTTC	CASSFRTSGSSPYNEQFF
NA	TRBJ1-5	NA	TRBV6-1	TGTGCCAGCAGTGAAGGCGAGGTCCGGAGCAATCAGCCCCAGCATTTT	CASSEGEVRSNQPQHF
NA	TRBJ1-3	NA	TRBV5-1	TGCGCCAGCAGCTTGACGGCGGGCGGAAACACCATATATTTT	CASSLTAGGNTIYF
NA	TRBJ1-5	NA	TRBV7-2	TGTGCCAGCAGCTTAGAAGGCACTTATAGCAATCAGCCCCAGCATTTT	CASSLEGTYSNQPQHF
TRBD2	TRBJ2-1	NA	TRBV7-9	TGTGCCAGCAGCTCACCGGGACTAGCGCCACAGTTCTTC	CASSSPGLAPQFF
TRBD2	TRBJ2-1	NA	TRBV5-1	TGCGCCAGCAGCTTGGACCTAGCGGCCAATGAGCAGTTCTTC	CASSLDLAANEQFF
NA	TRBJ2-1	NA	TRBV13	TGTGCCAGTAATAGCGGAAGCTCCTACAATGAGCAGTTCTTC	CASNSGSSYNEQFF
NA	TRBJ2-7	NA	TRBV5-1	TGCGCCAGCACCTTCAACTACGAGCAGTACTTC	CASTFNYEQYF
TRBD1	TRBJ2-1	NA	TRBV29-1	TGCAGCGTAACCGGGACAGGGGCCTACAATGAGCAGTTCTTC	CSVTGTGAYNEQFF
NA	TRBJ2-2	NA	TRBV5-3	TGTGCCAGAAGCTTGTTCTCCCCCGGGGAGCTGTTTTTT	CARSLFSPGELFF
NA	TRBJ2-7	NA	TRBV6-5	TGTGCCAGCAGTTACACCACCGGACGGGCGAGTTCCGAGCAGTACTTC	CASSYTTGRASSEQYF
TRBD2	TRBJ2-7	once	TRBV6-5	TGTGCCAGCAGTTGGGGGGGAGGCCAGGTAGCCTACGAGCAGTACTTC	CASSWGGGQVAYEQYF
NA	TRBJ1-5	once	TRBV7-9	TGTGCCAGCAGCTTAGAGATTGGGGGCAATCAGCCCCAGCATTTT	CASSLEIGGNQPQHF
TRBD1	TRBJ2-7	NA	TRBV16	TGTGCCAGCAGCCAATTTTGGACAGGGGCGGAGGAGCAGTACTTC	CASSQFWTGAEEQYF
TRBD1	TRBJ2-7	NA	TRBV5-4	TGTGCCAGCAGCCCAGGGACAGGGGCTCCCTACGAGCAGTACTTC	CASSPGTGAPYEQYF
TRBD2	TRBJ2-3	NA	TRBV5-8	TGTGCCAGCAGCTTGTCGAGGGGCGGGAGGACTTTTCGCACAGATACGCAGTATTTT	CASSLSRGGRTFRTDTQYF
NA	TRBJ1-1	NA	TRBV27	TGTGCCAGCAGTTGGGACAACGCCAACACTGAAGCTTTCTTT	CASSWDNANTEAFF
NA	TRBJ2-7	NA	TRBV19	TGTGCCAGTAGTATAAGCTTAGGGTTCTACGAGCAGTACTTC	CASSISLGFYEQYF
NA	TRBJ1-5	NA	TRBV19	TGTGCCAGTAGTATAGCAAGGGTAGGGCAGCCCCAGCATTTT	CASSIARVGQPQHF
NA	TRBJ1-2	NA	TRBV9	TGTGCCAGCAGCGCTGGGGACGGATGGACTAACTATGGCTACACCTTC	CASSAGDGWTNYGYTF
NA	TRBJ2-2	NA	TRBV2	TGTGCCAGCAGTGAAGGGTTCTACACCGGGGAGCTGTTTTTT	CASSEGFYTGELFF
NA	TRBJ2-3	NA	TRBV28	TGTGCCAGCAGTTCCCCCTCGCTCGGGGGAGCCTTCGGAGATACGCAGTATTTT	CASSSPSLGGAFGDTQYF
TRBD1	TRBJ1-1	NA	TRBV7-9	TGTGCCAGCAGCTTAGGGGCCGACAGGGGAGGAGAAACTGAAGCTTTCTTT	CASSLGADRGGETEAFF
NA	TRBJ1-2	NA	TRBV21-1	TGTGCCAGCAGCAAAGCGGGAACCAAGAGTTCCAGTTGTGGCTACACCTTC	CASSKAGTKSSSCGYTF
NA	TRBJ2-7	NA	TRBV29-1	TGCAGCGGACAGGGAGGGGGCAAGCAGTACTTC	CSGQGGGKQYF
NA	TRBJ2-2	NA	TRBV9	TGTGCCAGCAAACGTAGTAACACCGGGGAGCTGTTTTTT	CASKRSNTGELFF
TRBD1	TRBJ1-2	NA	TRBV10-3	TGTGCCATCCTTGAAGGGGGCACTAACTATGGCTACACCTTC	CAILEGGTNYGYTF
NA	TRBJ1-1	NA	TRBV7-9	TGTGCCAGCAGCTCTATTGGGGGAAGGGACACTGAAGCTTTCTTT	CASSSIGGRDTEAFF
NA	TRBJ1-1	NA	TRBV7-2	TGTGCCAGCAGCTTAGTTAACAGTCCCACTGAAGCTTTCTTT	CASSLVNSPTEAFF
NA	TRBJ1-2	once	TRBV27	TGTGCCAGCAGTTTTTCGGGGGAGTCGAGGGGCTACACCTTC	CASSFSGESRGYTF
TRBD1	TRBJ2-5	NA	TRBV6-5	TGTGCCAGCAGTACGGGGGCAGGGGGCGAGACCCAGTACTTC	CASSTGAGGETQYF
TRBD2	TRBJ2-1	NA	TRBV5-5	TGTGCCAGCAGCTGGAGCGTGACAGCGGGAGTTTTGAATGAGCAGTTCTTC	CASSWSVTAGVLNEQFF
NA	TRBJ2-2	NA	TRBV2	TGTGCCAGCAGTGATTTATCAGGGTCGAACACCGGGGAGCTGTTTTTT	CASSDLSGSNTGELFF
NA	TRBJ2-7	NA	TRBV5-6	TGTGCCAGCAGCCTGGGACCGAATGAATACGAGCAGTACTTC	CASSLGPNEYEQYF
NA	TRBJ1-1	NA	TRBV7-8	TGTGCCAGCAGCCCCAACCCGGGACAAAGGAACACTGAAGCTTTCTTT	CASSPNPGQRNTEAFF
NA	TRBJ2-1	NA	TRBV29-1	TGCAGCGTTGAAGAGGGGTATGAGCAGTTCTTC	CSVEEGYEQFF
TRBD2	TRBJ2-3	NA	TRBV7-8	TGTGCCAGCAGCCGATCGGCCGGGACTAGCGGAGATACGCAGTATTTT	CASSRSAGTSGDTQYF
NA	TRBJ2-3	NA	TRBV28	TGTGCCAGCAGTTTGCGCCAGGGTTCTAGCACAGATACGCAGTATTTT	CASSLRQGSSTDTQYF
TRBD1	TRBJ2-7	NA	TRBV13	TGTGCCAGCAGCCTCGGACAGGAAGACTACGAGCAGTACTTC	CASSLGQEDYEQYF
NA	TRBJ2-1	NA	TRBV27	TGTGCCAGCAGTGGGGAGGCCTACAATGAGCAGTTCTTC	CASSGEAYNEQFF
TRBD2	TRBJ2-3	once	TRBV7-2	TGTGCCAGCAGCTTCCCACGGTGGACTAGCGGGCAAGGGGATACGCAGTATTTT	CASSFPRWTSGQGDTQYF
NA	TRBJ2-1	NA	TRBV6-5	TGTGCCAGCAGTTACCCGTTAGTCCAATACAATGAGCAGTTCTTC	CASSYPLVQYNEQFF
NA	TRBJ1-1	NA	TRBV10-3	TGTGCCATCACGGCAGGCAACACTGAAGCTTTCTTT	CAITAGNTEAFF
NA	TRBJ1-5	NA	TRBV28	TGTGCCAGCAGCCTTATCCGGGAGAGCAATCAGCCCCAGCATTTT	CASSLIRESNQPQHF
NA	TRBJ1-5	once	TRBV6-5	TGTGCCAGCAGAGTTACAGGGTCTTCGCCCCAGCATTTT	CASRVTGSSPQHF
TRBD2	TRBJ2-1	NA	TRBV4-1	TGCGCCAGCAGCCAACCCTCCCGCGGGAGAGGGTACAATGAGCAGTTCTTC	CASSQPSRGRGYNEQFF